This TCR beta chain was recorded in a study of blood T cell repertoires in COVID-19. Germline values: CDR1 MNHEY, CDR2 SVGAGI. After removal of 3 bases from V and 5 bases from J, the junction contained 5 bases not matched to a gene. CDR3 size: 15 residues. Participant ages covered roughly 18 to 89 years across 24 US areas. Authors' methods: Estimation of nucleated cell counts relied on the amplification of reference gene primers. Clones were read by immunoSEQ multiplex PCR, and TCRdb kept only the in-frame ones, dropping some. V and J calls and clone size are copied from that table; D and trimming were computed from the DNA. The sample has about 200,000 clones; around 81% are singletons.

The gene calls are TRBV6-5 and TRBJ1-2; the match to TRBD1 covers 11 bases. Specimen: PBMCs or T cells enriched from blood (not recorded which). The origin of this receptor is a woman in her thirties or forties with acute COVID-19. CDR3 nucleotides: TGTGCCAGCAGTTATTCGGACAGGGGGCAGTATGGCTACACCTTC. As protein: CASSYSDRGQYGYTF.